This T cell receptor beta chain was recovered during a study of CD8 T cells in Susac syndrome. CDR3 length equals 14 residues. The V segment lost 7 bases and the J segment 7 bases; nucleotides outside the gene matches: 12. The germline V gene has CDR1 SGHAT and CDR2 FQNNGV. With random hexamers, roughly 0.5 to 1 ug RNA was reverse transcribed. TCRdb re-called the immunoSEQ multiplex PCR reads with MiXCR, one entry per CDR3 protein. Here the sample spans roughly 200,000 distinct CDR3 sequences, nearly 97% being singletons. The clonotype comes from a human donor with multiple sclerosis. Sequenced sample: CD4+ T cells from PBMCs. This chain uses TRBV11-2 with TRBJ2-5; TRBD1 aligns across 7 bases. The CDR3 DNA reads as TGTGCCAGCACCCGATCGACAGGGTCGGCGACCCAGTACTTC. Translated: CASTRSTGSATQYF.